These 10 T cell receptor beta chains were sequenced from one sample in a study of human T cells and chemical hapten exposure. Time point specified: patch test 2, 6 weeks after DPC sensitization. As to treatment: therapeutic diphenylcyclopropenone sensitization with weekly scalp DPC. One entry per CDR3 protein results from TCRdb running MiXCR on the RACE reads. The data contain over 100,000 distinct CDR3 sequences, roughly a tenth of them singletons. Specimen: whole blood, collected in connection with sensitization to the hapten diphenylcyclopropenone (DPC). These receptors came from a woman aged 40 to 50 with alopecia areata. Some clones in this sample may be carry-over from other donors' samples.

The chain combines TRBV5-1 with TRBJ2-7; D unclear. Trimming took off 5 bases at V and 0 bases at J, with 12 bases between the two ends. The V gene's germline CDR1 is SGHRS and CDR2 YFSETQ. The CDR3 contains 14 residues. The DNA for the CDR3 is TGCGCCAGCAGTCTCCCGGATCCCTCCTACGAGCAGTACTTC. The encoded protein is CASSLPDPSYEQYF.

This clonotype was recorded at least ten times. V gene TRBV7-9 combines with J gene TRBJ2-7, with a tentative D call TRBD1 (6 bases). Per germline, CDR1 SEHNR and CDR2 FQNEAQ (reference sequence). CDR3 length: 15 amino acids. V lost 2 bases and J lost 3, with 14 bases in between. CDR3 protein: CASSLLAAGDYEQYF. In DNA, the CDR3 is TGTGCCAGCAGCTTACTTGCGGCAGGGGACTACGAGCAGTACTTC.

Many counts were recorded for this clonotype. The chain links TRBV5-1 to TRBJ2-4, with D perhaps TRBD1 (5 bases). V was cut by 3 bases and J by 6 bases, with 13 bases left in between. The CDR3 has 14 amino acids. CDR1 is SGHRS and CDR2 is YFSETQ in the germline V gene. The CDR3 coding sequence is TGCGCCAGCAGCTCGACAGTTACTTTAAACATTCAGTACTTC. Translating it yields CASSSTVTLNIQYF.

This clonotype showed up many times. V gene TRBV7-3 combines with J gene TRBJ2-2; 8 bases line up with TRBD1. CDR1 SGHTA and CDR2 FQGTGA come from the germline V gene. The CDR3 contains 17 residues. With 1 base clipped from V and 0 bases from J, the junction kept 4 bases outside the gene matches. CDR3 loop: CASSLNRDRSNTGELFF. The CDR3 DNA sequence: TGTGCCAGCAGCTTAAATAGGGACAGGTCGAACACCGGGGAGCTGTTTTTT. The full variable domain, completed using reference TRBV7-3 and TRBJ2-2, is GAGVSQTPSNKVTEKGKYVELRCDPISGHTALYWYRQSLGQGPEFLIYFQGTGAADDSGLPNDRFFAVRPEGSVSTLKIQRTERGDSAVYLCASSLNRDRSNTGELFFGEGSRLTVL.

The rearrangement joins TRBV24-1 to TRBJ2-7; a possible D gene is TRBD1 (6 bases). CDR3 size: 16 residues. The germline V gene encodes CDR1 KGHDR and CDR2 SFDVKD. With 6 bases removed from V and 0 bases from J, the gap between germline ends came to 17 bases. The DNA for the CDR3 is TGTGCCACCAGTCCCGACCGGGACACGGCCTCCTACGAGCAGTACTTC. It yields the protein CATSPDRDTASYEQYF.

This clonotype was counted at least ten times. The chain recombines TRBV20-1 with TRBJ1-2; 9 nucleotides match TRBD1. The CDR3 runs to 14 residues. Germline V lookup: CDR1 DFQATT, CDR2 SNEGSKA (reference sequence). J was trimmed by 7 bases and V by 1 base; bases with no gene match: 7. The CDR3: CSARGTGQGFGYTF. The CDR3 DNA reads TGCAGTGCTAGAGGGACGGGACAGGGCTTTGGCTACACCTTC.

The table lists this clonotype with many counts. The chain is built from TRBV5-6 and TRBJ1-6; D gene ambiguous. V lost 0 bases to trimming and J lost 7 bases, with 11 bases between them. This CDR3 has 15 residues. Germline V gives CDR1 SGHDT, CDR2 YYEEEE. The CDR3 loop is CASSLGSPSNSPLHF. CDR3 sequence (DNA): TGTGCCAGCAGCTTGGGCAGTCCGTCGAATTCACCCCTCCACTTT. Full variable domain (missing parts from reference TRBV5-6 and TRBJ1-6): DAGVTQSPTHLIKTRGQQVTLRCSPKSGHDTVSWYQQALGQGPQFIFQYYEEEERQRGNFPDRFSGHQFPNYSSELNVNALLLGDSALYLCASSLGSPSNSPLHFGNGTRLTVT.

This clonotype came up many times. V and J are TRBV20-1 and TRBJ2-3; tentative D call: TRBD2 (5 bases). Trimming removed 7 bases at V and 2 bases at J, with 10 bases between. Germline loops: CDR1 DFQATT, CDR2 SNEGSKA (reference sequence). The CDR3 contains 12 residues. CDR3 DNA: TGCAGTGTACCAGGACTCACAGATACGCAGTATTTT. Protein product: CSVPGLTDTQYF.

On this clonotype: A read error is possible here, since a much larger clone lies one base away. The chain uses TRBV6-2 or TRBV6-3 and TRBJ2-3; 9 bases map to TRBD2. Trimming took 5 bases from V and 4 from J; bases not matched to a gene: 7. The CDR3 contains 15 residues. The germline CDR1 and CDR2 sequences are MNHEY and SVGEGT. The CDR3 DNA reads TGTGCCAGCAGTCCTGGCGGGGGGGCCTCAGATACGCAGTATTTT. It codes for CASSPGGGASDTQYF.

This clonotype showed up just a few times. The chain carries TRBV29-1 and TRBJ1-2; 8 bases fit TRBD1. J gave up 7 bases and V 1 base, and 5 bases lay outside the gene matches. Germline loops: CDR1 SQVTM, CDR2 ANQGSEA. CDR3 length: 13 amino acids. The CDR3, as DNA: TGCAGCGTTGAAGTTGGACAGGGAGGTGGCTACACCTTC. This encodes CSVEVGQGGGYTF.